This note documents a single T cell receptor beta chain sequence. The antigen is undetermined. The source of the sample is a study of OX40 agonist ivuxolimab in advanced cancers. Points from the study as a whole: Individuals who were partial responders at 0.1-3.0 mg/kg had clonal expansion that ranked among the lowest.

Autoimmune disease history or systemic immunosuppression excluded patients. Blood sampling took place at baseline, cycle 4 day 1, and cycle 7 day 1. The length of the CDR3 is 17 residues. The junction had 12 bases not matched to a gene; V was cut back by 1 base and J by 6 bases. CDR1 and CDR2 (germline): MGHRA, YSYEKL. Repertoires were generated with immunoSEQ multiplex PCR, while TCRdb's copy carries only in-frame clones and drops some. The repertoire has 35,000 to 55,000 clones, 75% to 90% of them found once; the top ten carry roughly a tenth. The clonotype originates from an adult with an advanced solid tumor such as melanoma, head and neck, liver or kidney cancer. The starting material was CD4+ or CD8+ T cells sorted from blood, obtained in a trial of the OX40 agonist ivuxolimab. This chain uses TRBV4-1 with TRBJ2-3, with 8 bases identical to TRBD2. Here the CDR3 reads CASSQGPGAGARDTQYF. CDR3 nucleotide sequence: TGCGCCAGCAGCCAAGGCCCCGGAGCGGGAGCGAGGGATACGCAGTATTTT.